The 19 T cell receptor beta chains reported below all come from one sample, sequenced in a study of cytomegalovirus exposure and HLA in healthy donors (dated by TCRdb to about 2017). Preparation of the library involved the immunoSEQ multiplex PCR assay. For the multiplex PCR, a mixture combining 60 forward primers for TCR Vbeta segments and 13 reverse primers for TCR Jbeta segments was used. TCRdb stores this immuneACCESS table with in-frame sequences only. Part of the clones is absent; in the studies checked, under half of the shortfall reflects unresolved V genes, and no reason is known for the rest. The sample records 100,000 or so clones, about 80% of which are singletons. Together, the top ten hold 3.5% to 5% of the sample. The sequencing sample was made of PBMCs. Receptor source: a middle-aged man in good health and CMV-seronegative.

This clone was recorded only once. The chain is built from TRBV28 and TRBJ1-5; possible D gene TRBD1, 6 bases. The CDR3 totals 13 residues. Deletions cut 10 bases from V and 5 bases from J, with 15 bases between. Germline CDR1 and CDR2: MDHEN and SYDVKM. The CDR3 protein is CATRGGGYQPQHF. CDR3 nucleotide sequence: TGTGCCACCCGGGGAGGGGGATATCAGCCCCAGCATTTT.

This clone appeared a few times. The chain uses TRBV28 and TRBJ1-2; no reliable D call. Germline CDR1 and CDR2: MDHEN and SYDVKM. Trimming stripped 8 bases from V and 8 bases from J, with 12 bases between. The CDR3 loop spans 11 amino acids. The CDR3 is CASGGRVGYTF. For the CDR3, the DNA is TGTGCCAGCGGCGGGAGGGTCGGCTACACCTTC.

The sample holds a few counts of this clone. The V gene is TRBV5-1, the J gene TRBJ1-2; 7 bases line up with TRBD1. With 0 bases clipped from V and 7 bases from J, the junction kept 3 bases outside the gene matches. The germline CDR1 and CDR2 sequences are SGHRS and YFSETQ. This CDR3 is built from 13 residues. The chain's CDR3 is CASSLGDSGGYTF. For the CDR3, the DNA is TGCGCCAGCAGCTTGGGGGACAGTGGTGGCTACACCTTC.

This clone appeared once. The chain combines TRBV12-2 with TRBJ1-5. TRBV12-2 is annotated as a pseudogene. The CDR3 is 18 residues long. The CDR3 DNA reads TGTGCAAGTCGCTCCCCTCTGGGGGGGGGCAGTAATGGTCAGCCCCAGCATTTT. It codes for CASRSPLGGGSNGQPQHF.

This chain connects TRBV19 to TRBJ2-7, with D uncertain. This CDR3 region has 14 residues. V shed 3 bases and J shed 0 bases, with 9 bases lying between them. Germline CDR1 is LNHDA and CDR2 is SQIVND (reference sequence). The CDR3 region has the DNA TGTGCCAGTAGTATCAACAGAGCCTCCTACGAGCAGTACTTC. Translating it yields CASSINRASYEQYF.

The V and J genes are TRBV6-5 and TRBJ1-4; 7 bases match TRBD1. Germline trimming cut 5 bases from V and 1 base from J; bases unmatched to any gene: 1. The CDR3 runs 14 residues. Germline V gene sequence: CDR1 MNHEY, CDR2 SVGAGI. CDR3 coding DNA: TGTGCCAGCAGTCGACAGGGAACTAATGAAAAACTGTTTTTT. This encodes CASSRQGTNEKLFF.

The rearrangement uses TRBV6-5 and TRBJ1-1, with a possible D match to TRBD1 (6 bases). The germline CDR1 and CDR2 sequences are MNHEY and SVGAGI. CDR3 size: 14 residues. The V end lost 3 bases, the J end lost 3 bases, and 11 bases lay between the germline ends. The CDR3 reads CASSYQGRYTEAFF. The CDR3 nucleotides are TGTGCCAGCAGTTATCAGGGGAGATACACTGAAGCTTTCTTT.

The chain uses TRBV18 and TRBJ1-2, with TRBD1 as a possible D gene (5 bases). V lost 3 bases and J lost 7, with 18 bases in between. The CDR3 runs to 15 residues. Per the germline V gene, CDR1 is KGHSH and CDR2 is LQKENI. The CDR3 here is CASSPPGLQRGGYTF. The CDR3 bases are TGTGCCAGCTCACCGCCGGGACTACAAAGGGGTGGCTACACCTTC. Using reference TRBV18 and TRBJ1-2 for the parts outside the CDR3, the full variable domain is NAGVMQNPRHLVRRRGQEARLRCSPMKGHSHVYWYRQLPEEGLKFMVYLQKENIIDESGMPKERFSAEFPKEGPSILRIQQVVRGDSAAYFCASSPPGLQRGGYTFGSGTRLTVV.

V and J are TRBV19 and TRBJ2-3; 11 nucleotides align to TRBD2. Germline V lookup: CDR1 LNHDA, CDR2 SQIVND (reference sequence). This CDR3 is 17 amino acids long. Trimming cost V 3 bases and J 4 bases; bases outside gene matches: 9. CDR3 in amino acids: CASSMSQGTSGSDTQYF. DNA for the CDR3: TGTGCCAGTAGTATGAGCCAGGGGACTAGCGGATCAGATACGCAGTATTTT. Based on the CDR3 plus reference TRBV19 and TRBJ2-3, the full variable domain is DGGITQSPKYLFRKEGQNVTLSCEQNLNHDAMYWYRQDPGQGLRLIYYSQIVNDFQKGDIAEGYSVSREKKESFPLTVTSAQKNPTAFYLCASSMSQGTSGSDTQYFGPGTRLTVL.

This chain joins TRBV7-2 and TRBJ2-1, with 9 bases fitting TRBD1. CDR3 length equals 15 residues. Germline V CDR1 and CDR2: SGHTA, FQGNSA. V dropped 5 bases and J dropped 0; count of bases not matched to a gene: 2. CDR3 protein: CASSKGQGSYNEQFF. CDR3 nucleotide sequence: TGTGCCAGCAGCAAGGGACAGGGCTCCTACAATGAGCAGTTCTTC.

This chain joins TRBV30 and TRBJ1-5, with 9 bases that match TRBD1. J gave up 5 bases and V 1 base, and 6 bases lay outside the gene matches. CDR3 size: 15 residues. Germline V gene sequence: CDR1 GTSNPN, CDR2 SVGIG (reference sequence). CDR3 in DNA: TGTGCCTGGAGTGCCGGGACAGGGAGGTATCAGCCCCAGCATTTT. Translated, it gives CAWSAGTGRYQPQHF.

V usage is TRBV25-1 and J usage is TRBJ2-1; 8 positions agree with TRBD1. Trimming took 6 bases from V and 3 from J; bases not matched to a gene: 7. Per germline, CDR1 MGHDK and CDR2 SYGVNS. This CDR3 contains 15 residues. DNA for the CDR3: TGTGCCAGCAGCCGGACAGGGATGAGCTACAATGAGCAGTTCTTC. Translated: CASSRTGMSYNEQFF.

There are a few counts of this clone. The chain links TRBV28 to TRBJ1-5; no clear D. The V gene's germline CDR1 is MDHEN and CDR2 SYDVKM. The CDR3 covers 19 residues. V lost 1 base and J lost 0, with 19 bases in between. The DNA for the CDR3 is TGTGCCAGCAGTTTATTTGGTTCAGAGACGGGATATAGCAATCAGCCCCAGCATTTT. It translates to CASSLFGSETGYSNQPQHF.

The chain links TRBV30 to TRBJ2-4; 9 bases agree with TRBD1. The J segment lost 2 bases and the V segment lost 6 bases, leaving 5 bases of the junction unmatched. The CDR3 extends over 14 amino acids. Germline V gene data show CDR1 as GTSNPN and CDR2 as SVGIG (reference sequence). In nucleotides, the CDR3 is TGTGCCTGTAGGGACAGGGCTTCCAAAAACATTCAGTACTTC. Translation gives CACRDRASKNIQYF.

The CDR3 DNA follows: TGTGCCAGCAGAGACACTGACAGGGACGCTTTCTTT. It is translated as CASRDTDRDAFF. The chain links TRBV6-6 to TRBJ1-1; 7 bases match TRBD1. The ends lost 6 bases at V and 11 bases at J; junction bases unmatched: 9. Germline CDR1 and CDR2: MNHNY and SVGAGI (reference sequence). The CDR3 covers 12 residues.

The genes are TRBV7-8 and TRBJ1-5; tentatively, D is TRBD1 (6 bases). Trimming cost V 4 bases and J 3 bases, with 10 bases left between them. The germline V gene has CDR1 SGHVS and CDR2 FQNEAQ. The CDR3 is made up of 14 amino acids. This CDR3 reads CASSSGVNNQPQHF. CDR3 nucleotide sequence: TGTGCCAGCAGCTCAGGGGTTAACAATCAGCCCCAGCATTTT.

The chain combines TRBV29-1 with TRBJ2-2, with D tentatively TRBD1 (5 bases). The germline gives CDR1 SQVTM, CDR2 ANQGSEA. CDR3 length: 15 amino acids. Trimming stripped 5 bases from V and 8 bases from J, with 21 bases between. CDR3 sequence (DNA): TGCAGCGTTCTGGGCGAACAGGCTCGAACGGGGGAGCTGTTTTTT. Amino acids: CSVLGEQARTGELFF.

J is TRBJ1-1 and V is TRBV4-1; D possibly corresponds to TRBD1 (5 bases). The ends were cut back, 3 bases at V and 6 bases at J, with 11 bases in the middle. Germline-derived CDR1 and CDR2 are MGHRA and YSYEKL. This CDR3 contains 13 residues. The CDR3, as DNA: TGCGCCAGCAGCCAGGCAGGGTTCCCTGAAGCTTTCTTT. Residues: CASSQAGFPEAFF.

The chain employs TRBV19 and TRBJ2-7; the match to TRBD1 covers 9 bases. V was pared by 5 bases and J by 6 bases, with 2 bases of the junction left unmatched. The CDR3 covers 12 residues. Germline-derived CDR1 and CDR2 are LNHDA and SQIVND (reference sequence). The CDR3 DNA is TGTGCCAGTAGTGCGGACAGGGGCGAGCAGTACTTC. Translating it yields CASSADRGEQYF.